This T cell receptor (beta chain) was sequenced in a study of cytomegalovirus exposure and HLA in healthy donors. The study's findings and limits: Clonal expansion, a later analysis showed, was greater in HLA-associated TCR beta chains than in equally common others. With later analysis, a missense DCLRE1C variant became linked to TCR beta V- and J-gene trimming. It has been reported that TCR beta sequences accurately predicted the HLA-A and HLA-B alleles of most subjects. An apparent linkage of common viral pathogens to several of the most significant clusters emerged in a later analysis.

The CDR3 sequence is 13 residues long. V was cut by 3 bases and J by 0 bases, with 8 bases left in between. CDR1 is GTSNPN and CDR2 is SVGIG in the germline V gene (reference sequence). PCR employed 60 Vbeta and 13 Jbeta primers. Assay used: immunoSEQ multiplex PCR; TCRdb lists only in-frame clones, some missing. The sample includes approximately 110,000 clones, 67% of them seen just once. This clone was found once. The antigen is undetermined. Input material: PBMCs. The receptor comes from a man between 18 and 35 years old in good health and CMV-seropositive. The J gene is TRBJ1-1, the V gene TRBV30; D not resolved. CDR3 region: CAWSANMNTEAFF. In DNA form, the CDR3 reads TGTGCCTGGAGCGCGAATATGAACACTGAAGCTTTCTTT. The full variable domain, completed using reference TRBV30 and TRBJ1-1, is SQTIHQWPATLVQPVGSPLSLECTVEGTSNPNLYWYRQAAGRGLQLLFYSVGIGQISSEVPQNLSASRPQDRQFILSSKKLLLSDSGFYLCAWSANMNTEAFFGQGTRLTVV.